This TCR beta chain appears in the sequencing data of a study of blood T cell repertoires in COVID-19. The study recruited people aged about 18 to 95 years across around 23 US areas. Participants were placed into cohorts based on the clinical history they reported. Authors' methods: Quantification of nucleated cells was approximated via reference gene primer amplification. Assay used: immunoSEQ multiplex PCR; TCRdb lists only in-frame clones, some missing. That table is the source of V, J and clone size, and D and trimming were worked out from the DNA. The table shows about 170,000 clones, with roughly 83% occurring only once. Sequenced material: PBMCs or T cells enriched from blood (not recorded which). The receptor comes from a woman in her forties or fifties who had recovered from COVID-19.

This chain's CDR3 is CASRSPTDGYTF. The CDR3 region has the DNA TGTGCCAGCAGATCCCCGACAGATGGCTACACCTTC. The V and J genes are TRBV6-5 and TRBJ1-2; D is perhaps TRBD1 (5 bases). The ends were cut back, 6 bases at V and 6 bases at J, with 11 bases in the middle. CDR3 size: 12 residues. Looked up from germline, CDR1 is MNHEY and CDR2 is SVGAGI.